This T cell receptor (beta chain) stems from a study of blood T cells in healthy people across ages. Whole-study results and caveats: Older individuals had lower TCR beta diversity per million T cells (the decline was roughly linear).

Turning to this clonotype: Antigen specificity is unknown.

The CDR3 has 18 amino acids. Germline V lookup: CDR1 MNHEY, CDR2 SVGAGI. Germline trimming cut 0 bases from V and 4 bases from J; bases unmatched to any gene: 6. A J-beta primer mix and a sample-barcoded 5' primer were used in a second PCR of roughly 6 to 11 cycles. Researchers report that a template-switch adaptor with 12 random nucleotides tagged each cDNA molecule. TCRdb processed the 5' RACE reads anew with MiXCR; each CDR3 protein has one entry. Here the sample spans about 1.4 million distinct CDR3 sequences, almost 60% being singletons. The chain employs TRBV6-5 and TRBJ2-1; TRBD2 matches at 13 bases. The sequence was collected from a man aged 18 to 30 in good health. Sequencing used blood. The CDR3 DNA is TGTGCCAGCAGTTACTCAAGGGAGACTAGCGGGGGGTACAATGAGCAGTTCTTC. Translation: CASSYSRETSGGYNEQFF.